The TCR beta chain described here comes from a study of cytomegalovirus exposure and HLA in healthy donors. Study information: Earlier, some 180 million T cells were analyzed, and about 120 million unique TCR beta sequences were found among them. Broader study findings: A later analysis by the authors found several of the most significant clusters apparently linked to common viral pathogens. As confirmed in vitro, a few CMV-associated chains were specific for CMV antigens. The availability of immune exposure information extended only to CMV serostatus.

PCR used 60 Vbeta primers and 13 Jbeta primers. Clones were read by immunoSEQ multiplex PCR, and TCRdb kept only the in-frame ones, dropping some. The sample contains under 200,000 clones, around 81% of which appear only once. About this clone itself: Its antigen is not identified.

The CDR3 loop spans 13 amino acids. The V segment lost 7 bases and the J segment 6 bases; nucleotides outside the gene matches: 5. Germline V gene data show CDR1 as SNHLY and CDR2 as FYNNEI. Sample: PBMCs. The clonotype originates from a man aged 25-45 years in good health and CMV-seronegative. The chain is built from TRBV2 and TRBJ2-1, with 8 bases identical to TRBD2. The chain's CDR3 is CASKIGRANEQFF. CDR3 coding DNA: TGTGCCAGCAAAATCGGGAGGGCCAATGAGCAGTTCTTC.